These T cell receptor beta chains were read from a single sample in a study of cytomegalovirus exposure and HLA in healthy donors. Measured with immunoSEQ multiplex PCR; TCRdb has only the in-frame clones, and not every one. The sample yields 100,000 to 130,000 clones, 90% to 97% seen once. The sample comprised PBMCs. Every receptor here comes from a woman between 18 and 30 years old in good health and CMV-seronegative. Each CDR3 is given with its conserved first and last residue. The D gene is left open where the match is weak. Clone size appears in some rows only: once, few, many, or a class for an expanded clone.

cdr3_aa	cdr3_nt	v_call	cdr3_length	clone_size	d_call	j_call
CASSLSGGAGNQPQHF	TGTGCCAGCAGCTTATCCGGCGGGGCAGGAAATCAGCCCCAGCATTTT	TRBV7-9	16	NA	NA	TRBJ1-5
CASSLGSGGTEAFF	TGTGCCAGCAGCTTAGGGTCGGGGGGCACTGAAGCTTTCTTT	TRBV7-9	14	NA	NA	TRBJ1-1
CASSRGQVDEQFF	TGTGCCAGCAGCCGGGGACAGGTCGATGAGCAGTTCTTC	TRBV7-3	13	NA	TRBD1	TRBJ2-1
CASSLGVSTPYGYTF	TGCGCCAGCAGCTTAGGGGTCTCTACCCCCTATGGCTACACCTTC	TRBV5-1	15	NA	NA	TRBJ1-2
CASSQPRTSGDLWQYF	TGTGCCAGCAGCCAACCAAGGACTAGCGGGGACTTGTGGCAGTACTTC	TRBV5-6	16	once	TRBD2	TRBJ2-7
CASSPYPGSGGYTF	TGTGCCAGCAGCCCATATCCGGGGTCAGGAGGCTACACCTTC	TRBV7-3	14	NA	NA	TRBJ1-2
CATGTGVSYEQYF	TGTGCCACGGGGACAGGAGTCTCCTACGAGCAGTACTTC	TRBV2	13	NA	TRBD1	TRBJ2-7
CASSQGLGTTYGYTF	TGCGCCAGCAGCCAAGGCTTAGGGACAACCTATGGCTACACCTTC	TRBV4-1	15	NA	NA	TRBJ1-2
CASSTDQGAPPGTQYF	TGTGCCAGCAGCACAGACCAGGGTGCCCCTCCGGGTACGCAGTATTTT	TRBV13	16	few	NA	TRBJ2-3
CASSYSGRAYEKLFF	TGTGCCAGCAGTTACTCTGGCAGGGCTTATGAAAAACTGTTTTTT	TRBV6-5	15	NA	NA	TRBJ1-4
CASSRLLQETQYF	TGTGCCAGCTCACGGCTCCTTCAAGAGACCCAGTACTTC	TRBV18	13	NA	NA	TRBJ2-5
CASREQGSGNQPQHF	TGTGCCAGCAGAGAACAGGGCAGCGGCAATCAGCCCCAGCATTTT	TRBV11-3	15	NA	NA	TRBJ1-5
CASRLGGSLPTYEQYF	TGTGCCAGCAGGCTAGGCGGGAGCTTACCGACCTACGAGCAGTACTTC	TRBV7-2	16	NA	TRBD2	TRBJ2-7
CASSEGTASNQPQHF	TGTGCCAGCAGTGAAGGGACAGCCAGCAATCAGCCCCAGCATTTT	TRBV2	15	once	NA	TRBJ1-5
CASSSGTLRSRYEQYF	TGTGCCAGCAGTTCAGGGACACTCCGATCCCGCTACGAGCAGTACTTC	TRBV7-2	16	NA	NA	TRBJ2-7
CASSPPEETSGTSSYEQYF	TGTGCCAGCTCACCTCCGGAAGAGACTAGCGGGACTAGCTCCTACGAGCAGTACTTC	TRBV18	19	NA	TRBD2	TRBJ2-7
CASRNLAGGRNEQFF	TGTGCCAGCAGGAACCTAGCGGGGGGCAGGAATGAGCAGTTCTTC	TRBV6-5	15	NA	TRBD2	TRBJ2-1
CASSQTGGRYNEQFF	TGCGCCAGCAGCCAGACAGGGGGCAGGTACAATGAGCAGTTCTTC	TRBV5-1	15	NA	TRBD1	TRBJ2-1
CASRGTGPYEQYF	TGTGCCAGCAGGGGGACAGGTCCCTACGAGCAGTACTTC	TRBV27	13	NA	TRBD1	TRBJ2-7
CASSQERRRGGVGETQYF	TGCGCCAGCAGCCAGGAGCGTCGTAGAGGGGGGGTCGGTGAGACCCAGTACTTC	TRBV4-1	18	NA	NA	TRBJ2-5
CASSHSSITDTQYF	TGCGCCAGCAGCCACTCGAGTATCACAGATACGCAGTATTTT	TRBV4-3	14	NA	NA	TRBJ2-3
CASSLRAHGQGAGYGYTF	TGTGCCAGCAGCCTCCGGGCGCACGGACAGGGGGCAGGCTATGGCTACACCTTC	TRBV7-8	18	NA	TRBD1	TRBJ1-2
CASSLTGGPKNTEAFF	TGCGCCAGCAGCTTGACGGGAGGGCCTAAGAACACTGAAGCTTTCTTT	TRBV5-1	16	NA	NA	TRBJ1-1
CASSSVSEAFF	TGTGCCAGCAGTTCGGTTTCTGAAGCTTTCTTT	TRBV25-1	11	NA	NA	TRBJ1-1
CASSIRTSGGATLYEQFF	TGTGCCAGTAGTATAAGGACTAGCGGGGGGGCGACGCTGTATGAGCAGTTCTTC	TRBV19	18	NA	TRBD2	TRBJ2-1
CASSPRGSSYEQYF	TGTGCCAGCAGCCCTAGGGGTTCCTCCTACGAGCAGTACTTC	TRBV7-3	14	NA	NA	TRBJ2-7
CASRTGGYTEAFF	TGTGCCAGCAGGACAGGGGGCTACACTGAAGCTTTCTTT	TRBV6-5	13	NA	TRBD1	TRBJ1-1
CASDFSGGYTF	TGTGCCAGCGATTTTTCGGGAGGCTACACCTTC	TRBV2	11	NA	NA	TRBJ1-2
CASSGDSNNQPQHF	TGTGCCAGCAGCGGGGACAGTAACAATCAGCCCCAGCATTTT	TRBV9	14	once	TRBD1	TRBJ1-5
CASSPLSGNTIYF	TGTGCCAGCAGCCCCCTCTCTGGAAACACCATATATTTT	TRBV7-2	13	once	NA	TRBJ1-3
CASSYPSGNYEQYF	TGTGCCAGCAGCTACCCGTCAGGGAACTACGAGCAGTACTTC	TRBV5-5	14	NA	NA	TRBJ2-7
CASSYVQGTGANVLTF	TGTGCCAGCAGTTACGTCCAGGGGACTGGGGCCAACGTCCTGACTTTC	TRBV6-5	16	NA	NA	TRBJ2-6
CASSSGGYLNIQYF	TGTGCCAGCAGCTCAGGGGGCTATCTAAACATTCAGTACTTC	TRBV11-1	14	NA	TRBD1	TRBJ2-4
CASSLGSSGSYEQYF	TGTGCCAGCAGCTTGGGATCTAGCGGATCCTACGAGCAGTACTTC	TRBV5-4	15	NA	TRBD2	TRBJ2-7
CASTKRDRGAAEQYF	TGTGCCAGCACGAAGAGGGACAGGGGGGCGGCCGAGCAGTACTTC	TRBV2	15	NA	TRBD1	TRBJ2-7
CASSFDRPYEQYF	TGTGCCAGCAGCTTTGACAGACCCTACGAGCAGTACTTC	TRBV5-6	13	NA	NA	TRBJ2-7
CASSSQGNTIYF	TGTGCCAGCAGCTCCCAGGGAAACACCATATATTTT	TRBV14	12	NA	NA	TRBJ1-3
CAISQGQTGSNQPQHF	TGTGCCATCAGTCAGGGACAGACAGGCAGCAATCAGCCCCAGCATTTT	TRBV10-3	16	once	TRBD1	TRBJ1-5
CASSATGSSYNSPLHF	TGTGCCAGCAGCGCGACGGGGAGCTCCTATAATTCACCCCTCCACTTT	TRBV5-6	16	few	NA	TRBJ1-6
CASSLVAGWKDTGELFF	TGTGCCAGCAGCTTGGTAGCAGGGTGGAAAGACACCGGGGAGCTGTTTTTT	TRBV5-4	17	NA	NA	TRBJ2-2
CASCSRRDSIGDEQFF	TGTGCCAGCTGTAGCCGCCGGGACTCCATCGGGGATGAGCAGTTCTTC	TRBV2	16	NA	NA	TRBJ2-1